This T cell receptor beta chain is drawn from a study of shared clonotypes between healthy human individuals. Sequencing used immunoSEQ multiplex PCR; TCRdb keeps in-frame clones, though not all of them. The table includes roughly 1.5 million clones, roughly 98% detected once. CD45RA-negative memory and CD45RA+ naive subsets were split from the CD4+ cells. V shed 0 bases and J shed 4 bases, with 16 bases lying between them. The CDR3 extends over 16 amino acids. CDR1 SGDLS and CDR2 YYNGEE come from the germline V gene. The chain is built from TRBV9 and TRBJ2-5; D is unresolved. The sequence came from a man aged 25 to 45 in good health. The sequencing sample was made of naive CD4+ T cells sorted from blood. Subset denoted: CD45RA+ positively selected. The CDR3 bases are TGTGCCAGCAGCGTAGGAGGTAGGGTTTCGGGAGAGACCCAGTACTTC. Protein product: CASSVGGRVSGETQYF.